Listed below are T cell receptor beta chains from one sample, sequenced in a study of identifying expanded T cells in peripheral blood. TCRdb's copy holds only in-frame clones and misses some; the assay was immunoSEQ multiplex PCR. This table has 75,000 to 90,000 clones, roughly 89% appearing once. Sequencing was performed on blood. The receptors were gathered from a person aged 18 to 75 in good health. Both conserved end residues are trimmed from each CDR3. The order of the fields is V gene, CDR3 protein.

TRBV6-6	ASSPRRGYQETQY
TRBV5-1	ASATGGTSSGANVLT
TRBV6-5	ASSSGILNYGYT
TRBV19	ASSPLGGGTEAF
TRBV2	ASSETSGYT
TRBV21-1	ASSKEVGGGRAQETQY
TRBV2	ASSEVRSSYEQY
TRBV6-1	ASRPNSGRGNEQF
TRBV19	ASSITGIGNTIY
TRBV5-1	ASTSFTGGTYGYT